The next 8 T cell receptor beta chains were all read from a single sample in a study of T cells in Graves' hyperthyroidism and ophthalmopathy. The TCR beta CDR3 regions underwent amplification using RNA transcripts as the source. The TCR CDR3 was amplified in a first-round RT-PCR using the HTBI primer set. One entry per CDR3 protein results from TCRdb running MiXCR on the multiplex PCR reads. The sample yields 620,000 or so distinct CDR3 sequences, roughly 14% seen once. The material sequenced was blood. The receptor source for this set is a woman aged 50 to 60 with Graves' ophthalmopathy.

This clonotype occurred a few times. The chain combines TRBV20-1 with TRBJ2-3; D perhaps matches TRBD2 (6 bases). Deletions cut 0 bases from V and 1 base from J, with 11 bases between. There are 15 residues in the CDR3. The germline gives CDR1 DFQATT, CDR2 SNEGSKA (reference sequence). The CDR3 DNA follows: TGCAGTGCTAGAGATCCCGGGAGTCGCACAGATACGCAGTATTTT. It codes for CSARDPGSRTDTQYF.

This clonotype was found many times. The V call is TRBV9, the J call TRBJ2-1; 11 bases are a match to TRBD2. This CDR3 is 18 amino acids long. Per germline, CDR1 SGDLS and CDR2 YYNGEE. V trimming: 3 bases; J trimming: 0 bases; junction bases outside the gene matches: 8. The DNA of the CDR3 is TGTGCCAGCAGCGCCGACTTTCTAGCGGGGGGCTCCTACAATGAGCAGTTCTTC. Translated: CASSADFLAGGSYNEQFF.

This clonotype was counted many times. V is TRBV20-1 and J is TRBJ2-5; D might be TRBD2 (5 bases). V lost 2 bases and J lost 4, with 11 bases in between. Germline V CDR1 and CDR2: DFQATT, SNEGSKA (reference sequence). This CDR3 region has 13 residues. CDR3 coding DNA: TGCAGTGCTAGATCGGGATCCCTAGAGACCCAGTACTTC. As protein: CSARSGSLETQYF.

This clonotype appeared many times. The chain combines TRBV6-1 with TRBJ1-2, with 9 nucleotides matching TRBD1. Germline V CDR1 and CDR2: MNHNS, SASEGT. The CDR3 runs 15 residues. Trimming removed 6 bases from V and 7 bases from J; junction bases left unmatched: 12. DNA of the CDR3: TGTGCCAGCAGCCTTACCTCCGGGACAGGGAGTGGCTACACCTTC. This codes for CASSLTSGTGSGYTF.

The genes are TRBV7-3 and TRBJ2-3; the D is unclear. Germline lookup yields CDR1 SGHTA and CDR2 FQGTGA. Trimming took off 6 bases at V and 2 bases at J, with 9 bases between the two ends. CDR3 length: 13 amino acids. CDR3 sequence reads: CASSLDVTDTQYF. The CDR3 coding sequence is TGTGCCAGCAGTTTAGACGTCACAGATACGCAGTATTTT.

In the case of this clonotype: This may come from a read error, since a much larger clone is one base off. DNA of the CDR3: TGTACCAGCAGCCCAGGACAGGGATCAGATGCGCAGTATTTT. This gives the protein CTSSPGQGSDAQYF. The V gene is TRBV7-2, the J gene TRBJ2-3, with 8 bases lining up with TRBD1. The CDR3 is 14 residues long. Germline assignment: CDR1 SGHTA and CDR2 FQGNSA.

In its sample, this clonotype was seen many times. This sequence joins TRBV7-2 and TRBJ2-5, with 9 positions matching TRBD2. The CDR3 is 16 amino acids. The germline gives CDR1 SGHTA, CDR2 FQGNSA. V gave up 3 bases and J gave up 1 base; unmatched junction bases: 6. CDR3 amino acids: CASSFLTSGPQETQYF. CDR3 nucleotide sequence: TGTGCCAGCAGCTTTTTGACTAGCGGACCCCAAGAGACCCAGTACTTC.

This clonotype has a count of ten or more. The rearrangement links TRBV3-1 to TRBJ2-1, with TRBD2 matching 14 bases. The germline CDR1 and CDR2 sequences are LGHDT and YNNKEL (reference sequence). With V trimmed by 3 bases and J by 4 bases, 8 bases remained unmatched. The CDR3 length is 18 residues. The chain's CDR3 is CASSQPGTSGSYYNEQFF. CDR3 bases: TGTGCCAGCAGCCAGCCCGGGACTAGCGGGAGCTATTACAATGAGCAGTTCTTC.